These 20 T cell receptor beta chains were sequenced from one sample in a study of shared clonotypes between healthy human individuals. TCRdb's copy holds only in-frame clones and misses some; the assay was immunoSEQ multiplex PCR. The sample consists of about 330,000 clones, approximately 79% of them appearing once. Sequences were obtained from memory CD4+ T cells sorted from blood. The sample's subset: CD45RA-negative fraction. These receptors all come from a man aged 25-40 years in good health.

The rearrangement links TRBV4-1 to TRBJ1-1; no firm D call. Germline assignment: CDR1 MGHRA and CDR2 YSYEKL. This CDR3 is 13 amino acids long. Trimming cost V 1 base and J 4 bases, with 7 bases left between them. The CDR3 DNA reads as TGCGCCAGCAGCCAAGGGGAGTCCACTGAAGCTTTCTTT. Translated: CASSQGESTEAFF.

The rearrangement joins TRBV5-1 to TRBJ2-2, with TRBD2 identical over 10 bases. V was clipped by 2 bases and J by 6 bases; unmatched bases: 4. Germline CDR1 SGHRS, CDR2 YFSETQ. The CDR3 has 15 amino acids. Written as DNA, the CDR3 is TGCGCCAGCAGCTTACTAGCGGGGCTATCCGGGGAGCTGTTTTTT. It translates to CASSLLAGLSGELFF.

The chain is built from TRBV10-2 and TRBJ2-1, with unresolved D. CDR3 length: 11 residues. V lost 6 bases to trimming and J lost 7 bases, with 7 bases between them. The germline V gene has CDR1 WSHSY and CDR2 SAAADI. The CDR3, as DNA: TGCGCCAGCAGGCTAGTGAATGAGCAGTTCTTC. Translated: CASRLVNEQFF.

This chain connects TRBV5-5 to TRBJ2-6, with D uncertain. CDR1 is SGHKS and CDR2 is YYEKEE in the germline V gene (reference sequence). The CDR3 totals 15 residues. Trimming pared 0 bases from V and 1 base from J, leaving 5 bases between. CDR3 bases: TGTGCCAGCAGCTTGGTAGTATCTGGGGCCAACGTCCTGACTTTC. It encodes CASSLVVSGANVLTF.

The rearrangement links TRBV18 to TRBJ2-1; no definite D call. The CDR3 extends over 14 amino acids. Looked up from germline, CDR1 is KGHSH and CDR2 is LQKENI. V was pared by 0 bases and J by 8 bases, with 11 bases between. CDR3 in DNA: TGTGCCAGCTCACCACCGGTCAGCACTTATGAGCAGTTCTTC. Protein: CASSPPVSTYEQFF.

The chain carries TRBV5-4 and TRBJ2-2, with a weak D call TRBD2 (5 bases). The CDR3 covers 16 residues. Germline assignment: CDR1 SGHNT and CDR2 YYREEE (reference sequence). V lost 0 bases and J 5 bases, leaving 14 bases between the germline ends. Here the CDR3 reads CASSLGSTRSTGELFF. The CDR3 DNA is TGTGCCAGCAGCTTGGGCTCCACTAGAAGTACCGGGGAGCTGTTTTTT.

The CDR3 sequence: CASSLGHNTGELFF. The CDR3 DNA reads as TGTGCCAGCAGCTTGGGTCACAACACCGGGGAGCTGTTTTTT. The chain couples TRBV5-4 to TRBJ2-2; no clear D gene. V was shortened by 0 bases and J by 2 bases, with 5 bases between the two germline ends. This CDR3 comprises 14 residues. Germline-derived CDR1 and CDR2 are SGHNT and YYREEE (reference sequence).

The chain carries TRBV6-1 and TRBJ1-5; D is perhaps TRBD1 (5 bases). The CDR3 is 14 amino acids. V lost 5 bases to trimming and J lost 6 bases, with 14 bases between them. CDR1 is MNHNS, CDR2 SASEGT, per germline. The CDR3 DNA follows: TGTGCCAGCAGTCGCCAGGGAGAGGGTCAGCCCCAGCATTTT. This translates into CASSRQGEGQPQHF.

J is TRBJ2-1 and V is TRBV6-5; 7 bases fit TRBD2. The CDR3 contains 16 residues. Germline assignment: CDR1 MNHEY and CDR2 SVGAGI. The J segment lost 7 bases and the V segment lost 0 bases, leaving 9 bases of the junction unmatched. The CDR3 sequence is CASSYSRAGPRNEQFF. The DNA for the CDR3 is TGTGCCAGCAGTTACTCGAGAGCGGGACCGCGGAATGAGCAGTTCTTC.

The chain joins TRBV9 to TRBJ2-5; 12 nucleotides match TRBD2. This CDR3 contains 16 residues. Germline V lookup: CDR1 SGDLS, CDR2 YYNGEE. J gave up 5 bases and V 2 bases, and 7 bases lay outside the gene matches. CDR3 region: CASSVTSGRFAETQYF. CDR3 DNA: TGTGCCAGCAGCGTTACTAGCGGGAGGTTTGCGGAGACCCAGTACTTC.

The rearrangement links TRBV2 to TRBJ2-5, with 9 bases fitting TRBD2. The CDR3 is made up of 17 amino acids. CDR1 and CDR2 from the germline V gene are SNHLY and FYNNEI. After removal of 3 bases from V and 2 bases from J, the junction contained 10 bases not matched to a gene. This CDR3 reads CASSDTGTSPGQETQYF. CDR3 in DNA: TGTGCCAGCAGTGACACCGGGACTAGCCCCGGTCAAGAGACCCAGTACTTC.

The V and J genes are TRBV10-3 and TRBJ1-5; D is undetermined. Germline values: CDR1 ENHRY, CDR2 SYGVKD. The CDR3 has 12 residues. Trimming stripped 6 bases from V and 7 bases from J, with 10 bases between. CDR3 loop: CAISGGRQPQHF. The CDR3 DNA reads as TGTGCCATCAGCGGAGGGAGGCAGCCCCAGCATTTT.

The chain uses TRBV28 and TRBJ2-6; D call uncertain. Trimming took off 8 bases at V and 0 bases at J, with 17 bases between the two ends. CDR3 size: 17 residues. In germline, CDR1 is MDHEN, CDR2 SYDVKM. CDR3 sequence: CASGPDNWGSGANVLTF. The CDR3, as DNA: TGTGCCAGCGGGCCCGATAATTGGGGCTCTGGGGCCAACGTCCTGACTTTC.

The V call is TRBV5-8, the J call TRBJ1-1; D remains ambiguous. Germline CDR1 is SGHTS and CDR2 is YDEGEE. CDR3 length: 13 amino acids. The V end lost 2 bases, the J end lost 3 bases, and 8 bases lay between the germline ends. For the CDR3, the DNA is TGTGCCAGCAGCTTTCGAAGGGACACTGAAGCTTTCTTT. As protein: CASSFRRDTEAFF.

This clone was recorded once. The chain employs TRBV14 and TRBJ2-7, with TRBD2 matching over 8 bases. Losses at the gene ends were 3 bases for V and 3 bases for J; bases not matched to a gene: 4. The CDR3 has 14 amino acids. CDR1 is SGHDN and CDR2 is FVKESK in the germline V gene. CDR3 in amino acids: CASSQLAGRYEQYF. The CDR3 coding sequence is TGTGCCAGCAGCCAGCTAGCGGGCCGCTACGAGCAGTACTTC.

J is TRBJ1-4 and V is TRBV5-1; 9 bases are shared with TRBD1. Germline values: CDR1 SGHRS, CDR2 YFSETQ. The CDR3 is 19 amino acids. Trimming removed 2 bases from V and 2 bases from J; junction bases left unmatched: 13. The CDR3 DNA sequence: TGCGCCAGCAGCTTCGTCCCACCGGGACAGGGACTCACTAATGAAAAACTGTTTTTT. Its protein product is CASSFVPPGQGLTNEKLFF. Supplemented by reference TRBV5-1 and TRBJ1-4, the full variable domain reads KAGVTQTPRYLIKTRGQQVTLSCSPISGHRSVSWYQQTPGQGLQFLFEYFSETQRNKGNFPGRFSGRQFSNSRSEMNVSTLELGDSALYLCASSFVPPGQGLTNEKLFFGSGTQLSVL.

On this clone itself: With a much larger clone just one base away, this may be a read error. The chain employs TRBV5-1 and TRBJ1-1; D gene unclear. Between the trimmed V and J ends, which lost 4 bases and 1 base, there was a span of 8 bases. Per the germline V gene, CDR1 is SGHRS and CDR2 is YFSETQ. The CDR3 sequence is 13 residues long. CDR3 bases: TGCGCCAGCAGCCAACAGACGAACACTGAAGCTTTCTTT. This codes for CASSQQTNTEAFF.

The V gene is TRBV5-8, the J gene TRBJ2-7; D possibly corresponds to TRBD2 (5 bases). With 3 bases removed from V and 8 bases from J, the gap between germline ends came to 12 bases. This CDR3 contains 12 residues. Germline V gene lookup returns CDR1 SGHTS and CDR2 YDEGEE. CDR3 nucleotides: TGTGCCAGCAGCTATAGCGTTGCACAGCAGTACTTC. Residues: CASSYSVAQQYF.

The V call is TRBV11-3, the J call TRBJ2-2, with 8 bases that match TRBD1. There are 15 residues in the CDR3. Looked up from germline, CDR1 is SGHNT and CDR2 is YENEEA. V dropped 5 bases and J dropped 4; count of bases not matched to a gene: 6. For the CDR3, the DNA is TGTGCCAGCAGCCCTCGGACAGGGACCACCGGGGAGCTGTTTTTT. Its protein product is CASSPRTGTTGELFF.

This clone was recorded a few times. The chain has TRBV10-1 and TRBJ2-1; D is ambiguous. Trimming pared 6 bases from V and 6 bases from J, leaving 15 bases between. From germline, CDR1 is WNHNN and CDR2 SYGVQD (reference sequence). CDR3 length: 14 amino acids. This CDR3 is CASSPLGRGNEQFF. Here the CDR3 DNA reads TGCGCCAGCAGCCCCCTTGGGCGAGGCAATGAGCAGTTCTTC.